This T cell receptor (beta chain) was sequenced in a study of shared clonotypes between healthy human individuals (dated by TCRdb to 2020 to 2021). With regard to the full study: Three men and a couple of women, aged 18 to 49 years, made up the cohort. Per donor, leukapheresis produced somewhere between about 0.94 and 9 billion PBMCs. To estimate repertoire size and how much clonotype sharing occurs between individuals, the study deeply sequenced the blood TCR repertoires of several healthy adults. Different laboratories and diverse techniques were used to prepare libraries and sequence TCR repertoires, to increase sequencing depth and limit assay-specific biases. For each donor, CD4 naive and CD4 memory were each run on three plates, CD8 naive on two plates, and CD8 memory on one plate. The paper as a whole reports these results and caveats: Compared with non-shared clonotypes, clonotypes shared by all four sorted-subset donors had higher generation probabilities. Naive subsets generally had larger estimated clonotype richness than memory subsets did. Pairwise subsampling indicated that sequencing depth was expected to affect the degree of clonotype sharing among donors. Sampling was limited to blood, and TCR repertoires in tissue likely differ from TCR repertoires in blood. Incomplete sequencing was indicated by rarefaction of sorted-subset datasets, despite the large sequencing depth. Because the study included a small number of donors, the genetic and exposure-history diversity represented was limited. When four donors were compared, the shared fraction of clonotypes was 5% to 6.5% for naive CD4, 3.5% for naive CD8, 2% to 2.5% for memory CD4, and roughly 0.4% for memory CD8.

TCR CDR3 regions were amplified from genomic DNA by multiplex PCR using the deep immunoSEQ assay. For each cell subset, the extracted genomic DNA was distributed evenly across all wells of several immunoSEQ 96-well plates, and each plate served as one replicate. For sorted subsets, each replicate PCR was loaded with around 200 ng genomic DNA, equivalent to about 30,000 T cell genomes. The purified libraries were quantified using a Qubit 3.0 fluorometer, sized with a Bioanalyzer 2100, and then quantified again using the KAPA Library Quantification kit. Every immunoSEQ 96-well plate was sequenced on a dedicated single-read 150-cycle Illumina NextSeq 550 flow cell. Under the source paper's analysis protocol: Because the immunoSEQ output held only junctional sequences and lacked quality scores, the filtering could not match the filtering applied to full-length reads. Sequences were annotated with PyIR, a Python wrapper for IgBLAST v1.9, using IMGT germline references to assign V/J genes and CDR3. Any read was removed if the V/J assignment was weak (E-value above 1e-6), the CDR3 was missing, or the read contained stop codons, out-of-frame junctions, or ambiguous translated residues. A V3J clonotype was defined by an identical inferred V gene, J gene, and CDR3 amino acid sequence. Percentage overlap between repertoires was computed as shared unique clonotypes divided by the size of the smaller repertoire. Three approaches were used to assess repertoire richness: RTK rarefaction, the Chao1 estimator, and Recon v2.1 estimates of unobserved clonotypes. Generation probabilities for all TCRbeta clonotypes obtained by the gDNA method from several donors were computed using OLGA. In its TCRdb copy, this immuneACCESS table keeps in-frame sequences only and misses some clones. Where compared with another copy, unresolved V genes explain less than half of these, and the others have no known cause. Clone size and V and J calls were adopted from that table, with D and trimming inferred from the DNA. This sample comprises some 2,100,000 clones, approximately 94% of them detected only once. The top ten constitute roughly 1.7% of the sample.

As encoded in the germline V gene, CDR1 is KGHSH while CDR2 is LQKENI. The CDR3, from cysteine to phenylalanine, totals 15 residues. The read is trimmed to its CDR3 DNA, 45 bases read in frame from base 1. V and J lose 6 bases and 0 bases, and a span of 15 bases separates them. As to this clone: The specificity of this receptor is unknown. No quality values exist for individual bases; no much larger clone is one base distant.

For the CD8 naive samples, CD45RO-negative cells were positively selected for CCR7, yielding a CD45RA+CCR7+ population from which TemRA cells were excluded. The donors were healthy, HIV-negative adults with no recently reported acute infections or vaccinations. Every donor was a Caucasian adult living in Nashville, Tennessee, USA. Blood was collected by leukapheresis, and PBMCs were isolated by Ficoll-Histopaque density gradient centrifugation and then cryopreserved in liquid nitrogen vapor phase. Analytical flow cytometry was used to check the purity and quantity of each magnetically sorted T cell population. From each sorted fraction, genomic DNA was isolated and quantified by UV absorbance on a Nanodrop 2000c.

The V gene is TRBV18 and the J gene is TRBJ2-7; the D gene lacks a confident call. Sequencing used naive CD8+ T cells from PBMCs. The cell subset or site label, read with the paper, signifies: CD45RA+CCR7+. This sequence originates from a man between 18 and 29 years old in good health. Some clones in this sample may be carry-over from other donors' samples. The base sequence is TGTGCCAGCTCCCCAGAGGATAGCAGCTCCTACGAGCAGTACTTC. This yields the protein CASSPEDSSSYEQYF.